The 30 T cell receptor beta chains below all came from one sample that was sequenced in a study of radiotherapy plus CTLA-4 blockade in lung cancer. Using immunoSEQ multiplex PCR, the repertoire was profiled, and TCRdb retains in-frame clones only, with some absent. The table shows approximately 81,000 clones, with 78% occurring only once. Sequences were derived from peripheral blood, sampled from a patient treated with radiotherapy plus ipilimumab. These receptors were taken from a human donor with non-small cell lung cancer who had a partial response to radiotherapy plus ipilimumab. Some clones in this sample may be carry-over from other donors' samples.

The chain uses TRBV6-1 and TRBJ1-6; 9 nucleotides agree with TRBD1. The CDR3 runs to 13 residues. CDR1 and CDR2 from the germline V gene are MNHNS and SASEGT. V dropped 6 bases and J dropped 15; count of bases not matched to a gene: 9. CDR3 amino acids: CASRTPLTGGLHF. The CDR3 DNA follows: TGTGCCAGCAGAACACCTTTGACAGGGGGCCTCCACTTT.

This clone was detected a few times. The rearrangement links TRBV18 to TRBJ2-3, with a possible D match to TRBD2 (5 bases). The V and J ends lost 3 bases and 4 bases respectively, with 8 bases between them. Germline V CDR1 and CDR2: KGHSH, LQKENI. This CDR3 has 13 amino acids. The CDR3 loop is CASSPGVADTQYF. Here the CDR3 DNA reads TGTGCCAGCTCACCGGGAGTGGCAGATACGCAGTATTTT.

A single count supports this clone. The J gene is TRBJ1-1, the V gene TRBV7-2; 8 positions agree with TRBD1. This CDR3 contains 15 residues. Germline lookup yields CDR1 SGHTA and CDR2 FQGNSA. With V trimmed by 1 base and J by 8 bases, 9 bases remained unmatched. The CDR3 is CASSLGLRGQNEAFF. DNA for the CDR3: TGTGCCAGCAGCTTAGGGCTCAGGGGGCAGAACGAAGCTTTCTTT.

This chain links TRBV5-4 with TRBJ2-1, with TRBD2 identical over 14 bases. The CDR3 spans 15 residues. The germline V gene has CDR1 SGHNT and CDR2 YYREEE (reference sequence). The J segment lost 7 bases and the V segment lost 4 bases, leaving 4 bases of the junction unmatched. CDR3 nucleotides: TGTGCCAGCAGCAAGACTAGCGGGGGGGCGAATGAGCAGTTCTTC. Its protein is CASSKTSGGANEQFF. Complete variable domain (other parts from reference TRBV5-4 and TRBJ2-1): ETGVTQSPTHLIKTRGQQVTLRCSSQSGHNTVSWYQQALGQGPQFIFQYYREEENGRGNFPPRFSGLQFPNYSSELNVNALELDDSALYLCASSKTSGGANEQFFGPGTRLTVL.

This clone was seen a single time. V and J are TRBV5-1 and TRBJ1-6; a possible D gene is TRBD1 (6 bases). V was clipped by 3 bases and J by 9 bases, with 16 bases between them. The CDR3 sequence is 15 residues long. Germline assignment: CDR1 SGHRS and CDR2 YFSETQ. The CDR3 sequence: CASSWEGGSASPLHF. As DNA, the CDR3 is TGCGCCAGCAGCTGGGAAGGGGGATCTGCTTCACCCCTCCACTTT.

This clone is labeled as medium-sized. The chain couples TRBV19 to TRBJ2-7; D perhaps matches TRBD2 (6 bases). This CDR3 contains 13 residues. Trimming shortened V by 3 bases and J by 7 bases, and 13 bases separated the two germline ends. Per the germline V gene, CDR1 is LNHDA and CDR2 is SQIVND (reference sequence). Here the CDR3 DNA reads TGTGCCAGTAGTATCGGCGGGGCCGGGGAGCAGTACTTC. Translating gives CASSIGGAGEQYF.

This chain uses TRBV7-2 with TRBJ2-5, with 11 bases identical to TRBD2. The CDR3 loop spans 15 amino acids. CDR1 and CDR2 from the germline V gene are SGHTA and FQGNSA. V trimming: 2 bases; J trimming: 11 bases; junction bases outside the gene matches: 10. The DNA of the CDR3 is TGTGCCAGCAGCTTACCCGGACTAGCGGGTTCTCGGCAGTACTTC. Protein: CASSLPGLAGSRQYF.

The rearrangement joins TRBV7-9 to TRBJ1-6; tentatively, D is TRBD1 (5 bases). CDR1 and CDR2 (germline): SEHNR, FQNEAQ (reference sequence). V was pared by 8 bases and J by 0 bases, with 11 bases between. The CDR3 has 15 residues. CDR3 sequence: CASGGGSSYNSPLHF. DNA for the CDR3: TGTGCCAGCGGGGGGGGAAGCTCCTATAATTCACCCCTCCACTTT. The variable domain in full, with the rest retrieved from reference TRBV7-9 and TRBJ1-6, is DTGVSQNPRHKITKRGQNVTFRCDPISEHNRLYWYRQTLGQGPEFLTYFQNEAQLEKSRLLSDRFSAERPKGSFSTLEIQRTEQGDSAMYLCASGGGSSYNSPLHFGNGTRLTVT.

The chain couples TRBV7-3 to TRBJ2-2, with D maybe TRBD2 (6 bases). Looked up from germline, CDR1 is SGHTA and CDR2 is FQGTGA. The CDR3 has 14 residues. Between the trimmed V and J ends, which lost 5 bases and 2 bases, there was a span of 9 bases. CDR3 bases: TGTGCCAGCAGCCACGGGAGAAACACCGGGGAGCTGTTTTTT. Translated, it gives CASSHGRNTGELFF.

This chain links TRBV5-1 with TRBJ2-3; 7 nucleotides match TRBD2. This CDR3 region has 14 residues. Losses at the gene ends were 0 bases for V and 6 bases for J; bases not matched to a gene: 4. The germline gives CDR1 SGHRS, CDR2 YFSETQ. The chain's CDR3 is CASSLDLAVDTQYF. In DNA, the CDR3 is TGCGCCAGCAGCTTGGACCTAGCGGTGGATACGCAGTATTTT.

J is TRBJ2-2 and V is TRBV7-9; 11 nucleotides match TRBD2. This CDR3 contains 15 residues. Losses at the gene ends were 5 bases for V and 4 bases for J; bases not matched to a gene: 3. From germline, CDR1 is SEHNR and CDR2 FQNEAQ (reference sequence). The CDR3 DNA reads TGTGCCAGCAGCCCGGGACTAGCGGCCACCGGGGAGCTGTTTTTT. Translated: CASSPGLAATGELFF. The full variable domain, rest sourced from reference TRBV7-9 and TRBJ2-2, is DTGVSQNPRHKITKRGQNVTFRCDPISEHNRLYWYRQTLGQGPEFLTYFQNEAQLEKSRLLSDRFSAERPKGSFSTLEIQRTEQGDSAMYLCASSPGLAATGELFFGEGSRLTVL.

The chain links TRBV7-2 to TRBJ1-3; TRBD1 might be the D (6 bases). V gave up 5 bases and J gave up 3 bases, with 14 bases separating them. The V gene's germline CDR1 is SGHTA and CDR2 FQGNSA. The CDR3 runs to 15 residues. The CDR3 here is CASSTPQGFGNTIYF. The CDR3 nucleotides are TGTGCCAGCAGCACACCACAGGGTTTTGGAAACACCATATATTTT.

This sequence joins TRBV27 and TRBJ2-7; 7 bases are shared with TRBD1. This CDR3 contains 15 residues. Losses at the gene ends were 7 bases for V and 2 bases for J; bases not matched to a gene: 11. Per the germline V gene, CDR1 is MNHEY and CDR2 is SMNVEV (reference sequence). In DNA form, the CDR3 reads TGTGCCAGCACCCAAAACGGACAGGAGACCTACGAGCAGTACTTC. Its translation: CASTQNGQETYEQYF.

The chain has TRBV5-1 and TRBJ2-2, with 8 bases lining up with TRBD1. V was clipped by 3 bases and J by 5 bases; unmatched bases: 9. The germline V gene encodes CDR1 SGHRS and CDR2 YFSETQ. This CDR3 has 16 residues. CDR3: CASSWTGSVWTGELFF. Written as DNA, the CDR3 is TGCGCCAGCAGCTGGACAGGGTCGGTATGGACCGGGGAGCTGTTTTTT.

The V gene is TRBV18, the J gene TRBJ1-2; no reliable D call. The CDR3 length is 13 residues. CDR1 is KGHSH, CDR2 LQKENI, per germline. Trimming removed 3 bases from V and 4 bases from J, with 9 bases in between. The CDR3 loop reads CASSPHPRYGYTF. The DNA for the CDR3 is TGTGCCAGCTCACCTCACCCGCGCTATGGCTACACCTTC.

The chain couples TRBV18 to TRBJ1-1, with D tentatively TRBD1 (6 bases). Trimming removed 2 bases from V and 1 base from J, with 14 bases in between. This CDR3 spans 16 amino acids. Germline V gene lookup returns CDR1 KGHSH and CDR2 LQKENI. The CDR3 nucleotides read TGTGCCAGCTCACCAAATGGAGACAGGAGGAACACTGAAGCTTTCTTT. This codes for CASSPNGDRRNTEAFF.

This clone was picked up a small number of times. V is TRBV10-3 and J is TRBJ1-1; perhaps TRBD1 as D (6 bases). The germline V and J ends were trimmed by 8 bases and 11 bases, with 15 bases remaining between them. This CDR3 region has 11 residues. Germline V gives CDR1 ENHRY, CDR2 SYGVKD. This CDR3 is CAISQSRGAFF. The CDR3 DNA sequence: TGTGCCATCTCCCAGTCCAGGGGTGCTTTCTTT.

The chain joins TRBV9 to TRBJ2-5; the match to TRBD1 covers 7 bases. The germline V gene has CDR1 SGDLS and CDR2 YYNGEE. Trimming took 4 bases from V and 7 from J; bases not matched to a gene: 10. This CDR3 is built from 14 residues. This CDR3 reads CASSIQGVDATQYF. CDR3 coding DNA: TGTGCCAGCAGCATCCAGGGGGTCGATGCGACCCAGTACTTC.

The CDR3 DNA reads as TGTGCCACCAGCAGAGAGGCGGTTACGAGTGGAAACACCATATATTTT. Amino acid sequence: CATSREAVTSGNTIYF. The V call is TRBV15, the J call TRBJ1-3; D gene ambiguous. Trimming stripped 0 bases from V and 3 bases from J, with 12 bases between. The germline V gene has CDR1 LNHNV and CDR2 YYDKDF (reference sequence). CDR3 size: 16 residues.

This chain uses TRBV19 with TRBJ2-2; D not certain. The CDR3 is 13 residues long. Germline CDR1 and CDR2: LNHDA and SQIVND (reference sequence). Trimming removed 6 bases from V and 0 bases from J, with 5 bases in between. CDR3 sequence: CASSLTNTGELFF. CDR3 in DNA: TGTGCCAGTAGCTTAACGAACACCGGGGAGCTGTTTTTT.

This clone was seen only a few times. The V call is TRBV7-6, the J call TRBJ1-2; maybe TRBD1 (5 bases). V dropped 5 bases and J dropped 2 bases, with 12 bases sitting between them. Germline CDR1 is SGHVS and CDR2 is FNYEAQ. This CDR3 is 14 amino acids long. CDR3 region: CASSPIDRNYGYTF. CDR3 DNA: TGTGCCAGCAGCCCCATCGACAGAAACTATGGCTACACCTTC.

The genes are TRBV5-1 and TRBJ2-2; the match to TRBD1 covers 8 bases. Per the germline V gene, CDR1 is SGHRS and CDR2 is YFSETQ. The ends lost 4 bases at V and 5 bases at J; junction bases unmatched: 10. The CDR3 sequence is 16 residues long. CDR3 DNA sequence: TGCGCCAGCAGCCAGAGACAGGGGTTGTTGACCGGGGAGCTGTTTTTT. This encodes CASSQRQGLLTGELFF.

CDR3 DNA sequence: TGCGCCAGCAGCTCGGGACAGGGACCCTACGAGCAGTACTTC. It is translated as CASSSGQGPYEQYF. The chain couples TRBV4-3 to TRBJ2-7; 9 bases are a match to TRBD1. The CDR3 loop spans 14 amino acids. The J segment lost 2 bases and the V segment lost 5 bases, leaving 4 bases of the junction unmatched. The germline V gene encodes CDR1 LGHNA and CDR2 YSLEER.

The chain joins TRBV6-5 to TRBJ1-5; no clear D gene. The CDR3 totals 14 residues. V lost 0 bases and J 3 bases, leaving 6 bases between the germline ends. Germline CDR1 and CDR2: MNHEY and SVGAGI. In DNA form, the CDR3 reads TGTGCCAGCAGTTACTCGAGGGACAATCAGCCCCAGCATTTT. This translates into CASSYSRDNQPQHF.

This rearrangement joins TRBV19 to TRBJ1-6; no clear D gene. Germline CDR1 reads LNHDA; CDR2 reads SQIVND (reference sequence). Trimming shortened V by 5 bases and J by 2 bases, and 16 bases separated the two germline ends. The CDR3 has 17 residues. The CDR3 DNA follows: TGTGCCAGTAGTCTCCGCGGGTCCGGGACCTATAATTCACCCCTCCACTTT. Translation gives CASSLRGSGTYNSPLHF.

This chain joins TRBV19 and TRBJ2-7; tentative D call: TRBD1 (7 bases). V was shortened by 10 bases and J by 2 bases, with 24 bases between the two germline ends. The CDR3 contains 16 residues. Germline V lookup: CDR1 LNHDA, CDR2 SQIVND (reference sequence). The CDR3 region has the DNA TGTGCCACTACCTCGGGCGGGACAGTGAACCCCTACGAGCAGTACTTC. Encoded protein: CATTSGGTVNPYEQYF. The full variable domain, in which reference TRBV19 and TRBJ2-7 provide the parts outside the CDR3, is DGGITQSPKYLFRKEGQNVTLSCEQNLNHDAMYWYRQDPGQGLRLIYYSQIVNDFQKGDIAEGYSVSREKKESFPLTVTSAQKNPTAFYLCATTSGGTVNPYEQYFGPGTRLTVT.

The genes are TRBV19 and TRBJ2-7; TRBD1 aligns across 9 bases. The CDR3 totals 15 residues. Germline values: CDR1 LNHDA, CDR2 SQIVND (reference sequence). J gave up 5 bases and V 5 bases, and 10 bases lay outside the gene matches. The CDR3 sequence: CASSGYGTGNNEQYF. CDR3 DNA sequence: TGTGCCAGTAGTGGGTACGGGACAGGGAACAACGAGCAGTACTTC.

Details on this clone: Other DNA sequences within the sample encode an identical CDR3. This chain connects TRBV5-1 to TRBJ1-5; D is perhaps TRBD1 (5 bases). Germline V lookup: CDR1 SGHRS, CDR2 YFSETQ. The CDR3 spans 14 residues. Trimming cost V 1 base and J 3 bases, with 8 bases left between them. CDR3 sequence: CASSLTGDNQPQHF. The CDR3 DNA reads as TGCGCCAGCAGCTTGACAGGAGACAATCAGCCCCAGCATTTT.

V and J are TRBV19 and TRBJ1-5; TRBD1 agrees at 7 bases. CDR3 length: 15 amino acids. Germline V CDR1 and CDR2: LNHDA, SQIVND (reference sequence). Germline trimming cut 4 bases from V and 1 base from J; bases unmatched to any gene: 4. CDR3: CASSTTGPSNQPQHF. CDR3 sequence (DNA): TGTGCCAGTAGTACGACAGGGCCCAGCAATCAGCCCCAGCATTTT.

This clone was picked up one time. As DNA, the CDR3 is TGTGCCAGCAGCATAGGGGGGGGCAGCGCTAATGAAAAACTGTTTTTT. It is translated as CASSIGGGSANEKLFF. V gene TRBV7-9 combines with J gene TRBJ1-4; maybe TRBD1 (6 bases). CDR3 length equals 16 residues. CDR1 SEHNR and CDR2 FQNEAQ come from the germline V gene (reference sequence). V shed 5 bases and J shed 3 bases, with 16 bases lying between them.